Shown below are 21 T cell receptor beta chains from a single sample sequenced in a study of shared clonotypes between healthy human individuals. Profiling relied on immunoSEQ multiplex PCR, and the TCRdb table lists in-frame clones only, not all of them. In the table there are roughly 1,800,000 clones, approximately 94% of which are singletons. Positive CCR7 selection of CD45RO-negative cells yielded the naive CD8 cells, and terminally differentiated effector memory CD45RA+ cells were excluded. Material for sequencing was naive CD8+ T cells sorted from blood. These receptors originate from a man aged 18-30 years in good health.

Worth noting for this clone: The same CDR3 also results from other DNA sequences found in this sample. The gene calls are TRBV6-5 and TRBJ1-2, with TRBD1 identical over 10 bases. The V segment lost 4 bases and the J segment 4 bases; nucleotides outside the gene matches: 3. CDR3 length: 14 amino acids. The germline CDR1 and CDR2 sequences are MNHEY and SVGAGI. The CDR3 DNA reads as TGTGCCAGCAGTTCGACAGGGGGCGGCTATGGCTACACCTTC. Translation gives CASSSTGGGYGYTF.

Note on this clone: Distinct nucleotide sequences in the sample also encode this CDR3. The J gene is TRBJ2-7, the V gene TRBV9, with D hard to call. Trimming stripped 2 bases from V and 2 bases from J, with 8 bases between. Germline lookup yields CDR1 SGDLS and CDR2 YYNGEE. The CDR3 length is 13 residues. CDR3 in amino acids: CASSVDGTYEQYF. CDR3 in DNA: TGTGCCAGCAGCGTCGACGGAACCTACGAGCAGTACTTC.

This chain links TRBV27 with TRBJ1-2; weak D call: TRBD1 (5 bases). The CDR3 spans 14 residues. Germline V lookup: CDR1 MNHEY, CDR2 SMNVEV (reference sequence). V gave up 3 bases and J gave up 4 bases, with 12 bases separating them. CDR3 sequence (DNA): TGTGCCAGCAGTTTCGGGGGTGGGGCCTATGGCTACACCTTC. Its translation: CASSFGGGAYGYTF.

CDR3 residues: CASSLPSASGDPQETQYF. The CDR3 DNA reads as TGTGCCAGCAGCTTACCGTCGGCTAGCGGGGACCCACAAGAGACCCAGTACTTC. V and J are TRBV7-9 and TRBJ2-5, with 9 bases fitting TRBD2. Germline values: CDR1 SEHNR, CDR2 FQNEAQ (reference sequence). The CDR3 contains 18 residues. Unmatched junction bases numbered 12, after V lost 2 bases and J lost 2 bases.

V is TRBV7-2 and J is TRBJ2-7, with a weak D call TRBD2 (6 bases). V was shortened by 3 bases and J by 7 bases, with 16 bases between the two germline ends. The CDR3 spans 14 residues. Germline V gives CDR1 SGHTA, CDR2 FQGNSA. Here the CDR3 reads CASSFPGLRREQYF. For the CDR3, the DNA is TGTGCCAGCAGCTTTCCGGGACTCCGAAGAGAGCAGTACTTC.

This chain uses TRBV7-9 with TRBJ2-5; D remains ambiguous. The CDR3 loop spans 12 amino acids. Germline V gene sequence: CDR1 SEHNR, CDR2 FQNEAQ (reference sequence). Trimming took off 3 bases at V and 2 bases at J, with 4 bases between the two ends. This chain's CDR3 is CASSLRQETQYF. The CDR3 DNA is TGTGCCAGCAGCTTGAGGCAAGAGACCCAGTACTTC. Together with reference TRBV7-9 and TRBJ2-5, the CDR3 gives the full variable domain: DTGVSQNPRHKITKRGQNVTFRCDPISEHNRLYWYRQTLGQGPEFLTYFQNEAQLEKSRLLSDRFSAERPKGSFSTLEIQRTEQGDSAMYLCASSLRQETQYFGPGTRLLVL.

The J gene is TRBJ2-7, the V gene TRBV5-4; 10 bases align to TRBD2. V gave up 4 bases and J gave up 1 base; unmatched junction bases: 5. This CDR3 region has 15 residues. Germline loops: CDR1 SGHNT, CDR2 YYREEE (reference sequence). CDR3 loop: CASSLPSGGSYEQYF. Written as DNA, the CDR3 is TGTGCCAGCAGCCTACCTAGCGGGGGTTCCTACGAGCAGTACTTC.

This clone was observed a single time. The chain employs TRBV5-1 and TRBJ2-7, with 8 nucleotides matching TRBD1. With V trimmed by 3 bases and J by 3 bases, 11 bases remained unmatched. Germline V CDR1 and CDR2: SGHRS, YFSETQ. This CDR3 comprises 16 residues. The CDR3: CASSSTPTGDGYEQYF. For the CDR3, the DNA is TGCGCCAGCAGCTCCACCCCGACAGGGGACGGCTACGAGCAGTACTTC.

The gene calls are TRBV4-1 and TRBJ2-2; D not certain. V was shortened by 4 bases and J by 2 bases, with 14 bases between the two germline ends. This CDR3 is 16 amino acids long. Germline V gene sequence: CDR1 MGHRA, CDR2 YSYEKL. DNA of the CDR3: TGCGCCAGCAGCCTCGATGGGTACCCAAACACCGGGGAGCTGTTTTTT. It is translated as CASSLDGYPNTGELFF.

A single count supports this clone. CDR3 in amino acids: CASSLAETGDQPQHF. CDR3 DNA: TGTGCCAGCAGCTTAGCGGAGACAGGGGATCAGCCCCAGCATTTT. The V call is TRBV7-9, the J call TRBJ1-5, with 8 nucleotides matching TRBD1. Trimming removed 0 bases from V and 5 bases from J; junction bases left unmatched: 3. The V gene's germline CDR1 is SEHNR and CDR2 FQNEAQ (reference sequence). The CDR3 totals 15 residues.

This chain connects TRBV27 to TRBJ2-7; 7 bases are a match to TRBD1. The CDR3 extends over 13 amino acids. V gave up 2 bases and J gave up 3 bases; unmatched junction bases: 1. In germline, CDR1 is MNHEY, CDR2 SMNVEV (reference sequence). DNA for the CDR3: TGTGCCAGCAGTTTACAGGGGGACTACGAGCAGTACTTC. Amino acids: CASSLQGDYEQYF.

The CDR3 sequence is CASSQSEGGGVTEAFF. Here the CDR3 DNA reads TGCGCCAGCAGCCAATCTGAGGGAGGGGGGGTCACTGAAGCTTTCTTT. J is TRBJ1-1 and V is TRBV4-1; maybe TRBD1 (6 bases). Germline V gene sequence: CDR1 MGHRA, CDR2 YSYEKL. V dropped 2 bases and J dropped 4 bases, with 17 bases sitting between them. CDR3 length: 16 amino acids.

The gene calls are TRBV7-8 and TRBJ2-3, with 8 positions matching TRBD2. Trimming at V came to 2 bases and at J to 4 bases, leaving 5 bases not matched to a gene. Germline V gene sequence: CDR1 SGHVS, CDR2 FQNEAQ. The CDR3 runs 15 residues. The CDR3 nucleotides read TGTGCCAGCAGCTTAACCGGGGGGGCCGCAGATACGCAGTATTTT. Residues: CASSLTGGAADTQYF.

Here the CDR3 reads CASSYRERGADTQYF. Here the CDR3 DNA reads TGTGCCAGCAGCTACCGGGAGAGGGGGGCAGATACGCAGTATTTT. The chain combines TRBV7-9 with TRBJ2-3; TRBD1 or TRBD2 may be the D gene (6 bases each). With 4 bases removed from V and 4 bases from J, the gap between germline ends came to 15 bases. The CDR3 is 15 residues long. From germline, CDR1 is SEHNR and CDR2 FQNEAQ (reference sequence).

The V call is TRBV19, the J call TRBJ1-2; D is possibly TRBD1 (6 bases). Germline-derived CDR1 and CDR2 are LNHDA and SQIVND (reference sequence). With 7 bases removed from V and 4 bases from J, the gap between germline ends came to 13 bases. This CDR3 region has 13 residues. DNA of the CDR3: TGTGCCAGTATGGGGACACCAAGCTATGGCTACACCTTC. Encoded protein: CASMGTPSYGYTF.

The chain links TRBV6-5 to TRBJ1-6, with 8 positions matching TRBD1. CDR1 and CDR2 (germline): MNHEY, SVGAGI. The CDR3 length is 16 residues. Germline trimming cut 1 base from V and 7 bases from J; bases unmatched to any gene: 6. CDR3 sequence reads: CASSYLQGEDNSPLHF. CDR3 nucleotide sequence: TGTGCCAGCAGTTACTTACAGGGGGAAGACAATTCACCCCTCCACTTT.

Points on this clone: The same CDR3 can be traced to other DNA sequences in this sample. This chain uses TRBV9 with TRBJ2-7; tentative D call: TRBD1 (6 bases). Trimming left V 3 bases short and J 2 bases short, with 9 bases between. Germline V lookup: CDR1 SGDLS, CDR2 YYNGEE. This CDR3 comprises 13 residues. The chain's CDR3 is CASSAGTTYEQYF. CDR3 in DNA: TGTGCCAGCAGCGCGGGGACAACCTACGAGCAGTACTTC.

The genes are TRBV7-2 and TRBJ2-5; no clear D gene. Germline CDR1 reads SGHTA; CDR2 reads FQGNSA. The CDR3 runs to 14 residues. The germline V and J ends were trimmed by 7 bases and 2 bases, with 14 bases remaining between them. The CDR3 DNA reads TGTGCCAGCACACCCTCTCGTGGACAAGAGACCCAGTACTTC. It translates to CASTPSRGQETQYF.

The J gene is TRBJ2-1, the V gene TRBV7-8; the match to TRBD1 covers 7 bases. The CDR3 has 16 residues. J gave up 8 bases and V 7 bases, and 17 bases lay outside the gene matches. CDR1 is SGHVS, CDR2 FQNEAQ, per germline. The chain's CDR3 is CASNLGQTPNLDEQFF. CDR3 bases: TGTGCCAGCAACTTGGGACAGACACCTAACCTCGATGAGCAGTTCTTC. Supplemented by reference TRBV7-8 and TRBJ2-1, the full variable domain reads GAGVSQSPRYKVAKRGQDVALRCDPISGHVSLFWYQQALGQGPEFLTYFQNEAQLDKSGLPSDRFFAERPEGSVSTLKIQRTQQEDSAVYLCASNLGQTPNLDEQFFGPGTRLTVL.

The chain is built from TRBV28 and TRBJ1-5, with 8 bases identical to TRBD1. V shed 5 bases, J shed 2 bases, and the junction held 5 bases outside the gene matches. Germline V CDR1 and CDR2: MDHEN, SYDVKM. The CDR3 is 15 amino acids. CDR3 loop: CASSQDRERNQPQHF. The CDR3 DNA sequence: TGTGCCAGCAGTCAGGACAGGGAACGCAATCAGCCCCAGCATTTT.

V is TRBV5-4 and J is TRBJ2-7; 7 bases are shared with TRBD2. V shed 7 bases and J 0 bases; nucleotides not matched to a gene: 4. The germline V gene has CDR1 SGHNT and CDR2 YYREEE (reference sequence). The CDR3 contains 13 residues. In nucleotides, the CDR3 is TGTGCCAGCGAGGTAGCGGGCTCCTACGAGCAGTACTTC. As protein: CASEVAGSYEQYF.